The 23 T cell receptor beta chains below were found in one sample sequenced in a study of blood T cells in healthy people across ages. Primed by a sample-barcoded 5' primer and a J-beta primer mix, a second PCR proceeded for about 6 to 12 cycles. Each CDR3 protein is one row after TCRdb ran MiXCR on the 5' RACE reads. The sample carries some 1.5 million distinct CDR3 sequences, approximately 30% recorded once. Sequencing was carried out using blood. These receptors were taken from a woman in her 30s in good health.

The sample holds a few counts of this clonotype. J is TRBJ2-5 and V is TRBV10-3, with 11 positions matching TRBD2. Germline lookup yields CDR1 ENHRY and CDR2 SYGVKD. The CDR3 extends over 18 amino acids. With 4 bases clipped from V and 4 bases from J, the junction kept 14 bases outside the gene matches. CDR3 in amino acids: CAISGDSGRAGAAETQYF. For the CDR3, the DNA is TGTGCCATCAGTGGGGATAGCGGGAGGGCCGGAGCAGCAGAGACCCAGTACTTC.

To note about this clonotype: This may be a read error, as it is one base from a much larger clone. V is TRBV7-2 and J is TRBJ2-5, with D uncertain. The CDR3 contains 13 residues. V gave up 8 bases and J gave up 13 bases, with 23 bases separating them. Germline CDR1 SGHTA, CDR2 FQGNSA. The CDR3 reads CASSAPNNYERYF. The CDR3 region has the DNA TGTGCCAGCTCAGCCCCTAATAACTACGAGCGGTACTTC.

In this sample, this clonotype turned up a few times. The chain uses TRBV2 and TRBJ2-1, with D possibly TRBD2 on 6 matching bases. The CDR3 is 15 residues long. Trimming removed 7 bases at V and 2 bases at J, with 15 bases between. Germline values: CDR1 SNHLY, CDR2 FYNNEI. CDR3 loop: CASTGRGLAYNEQFF. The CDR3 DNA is TGTGCCAGCACGGGGCGGGGCCTCGCCTACAATGAGCAGTTCTTC.

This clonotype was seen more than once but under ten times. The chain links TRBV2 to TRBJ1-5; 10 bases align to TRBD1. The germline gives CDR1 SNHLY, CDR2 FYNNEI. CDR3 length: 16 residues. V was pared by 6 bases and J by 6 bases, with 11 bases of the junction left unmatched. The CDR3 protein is CASSGIRQGASQPQHF. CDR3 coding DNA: TGTGCCAGCAGCGGGATTCGACAGGGGGCTAGTCAGCCCCAGCATTTT.

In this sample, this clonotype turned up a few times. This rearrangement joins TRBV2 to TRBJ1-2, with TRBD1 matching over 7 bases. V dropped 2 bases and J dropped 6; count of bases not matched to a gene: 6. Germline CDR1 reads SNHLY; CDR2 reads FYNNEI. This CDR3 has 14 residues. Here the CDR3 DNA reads TGTGCCAGCAGTGAACTCCCAGGGGGAGATGGCTACACCTTC. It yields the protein CASSELPGGDGYTF.

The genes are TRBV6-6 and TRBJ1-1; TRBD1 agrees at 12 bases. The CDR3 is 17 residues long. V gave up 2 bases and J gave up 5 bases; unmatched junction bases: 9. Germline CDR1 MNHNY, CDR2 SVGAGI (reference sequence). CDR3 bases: TGTGCCAGCAGTTACGGGGGACAGGGGGCGCTAGGAACTGAAGCTTTCTTT. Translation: CASSYGGQGALGTEAFF.

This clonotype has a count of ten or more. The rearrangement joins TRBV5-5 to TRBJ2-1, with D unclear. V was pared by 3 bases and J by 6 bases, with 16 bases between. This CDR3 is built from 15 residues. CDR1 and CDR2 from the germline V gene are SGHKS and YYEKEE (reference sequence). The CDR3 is CASSWMTPKFNEQFF. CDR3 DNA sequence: TGTGCCAGCAGCTGGATGACGCCTAAATTCAATGAGCAGTTCTTC.

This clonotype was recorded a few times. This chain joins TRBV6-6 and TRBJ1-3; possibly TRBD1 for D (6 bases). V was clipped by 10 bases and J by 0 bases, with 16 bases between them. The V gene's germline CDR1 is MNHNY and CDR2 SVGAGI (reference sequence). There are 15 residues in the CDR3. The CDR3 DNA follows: TGTGCCACACGGGGGGCCGCAATCTCTGGAAACACCATATATTTT. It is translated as CATRGAAISGNTIYF.

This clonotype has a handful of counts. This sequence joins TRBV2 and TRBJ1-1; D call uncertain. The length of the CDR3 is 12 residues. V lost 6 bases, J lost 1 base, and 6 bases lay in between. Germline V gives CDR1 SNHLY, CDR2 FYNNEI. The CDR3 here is CASRSWNTEAFF. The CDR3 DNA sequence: TGTGCCAGCAGGTCTTGGAACACTGAAGCTTTCTTT.

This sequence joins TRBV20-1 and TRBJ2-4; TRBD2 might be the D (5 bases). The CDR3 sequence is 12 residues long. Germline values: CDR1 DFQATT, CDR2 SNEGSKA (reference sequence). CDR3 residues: CRAPDFYNEQYF. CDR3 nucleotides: TGCAGGGCGCCGGACTTTTACAATGAGCAGTACTTC.

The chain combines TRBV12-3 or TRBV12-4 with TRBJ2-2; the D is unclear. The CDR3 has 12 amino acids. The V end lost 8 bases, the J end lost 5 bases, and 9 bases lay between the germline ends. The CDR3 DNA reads TGTGCCAGCGGGCGGCTTACCGGGGAGCTGTTTTTT. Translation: CASGRLTGELFF.

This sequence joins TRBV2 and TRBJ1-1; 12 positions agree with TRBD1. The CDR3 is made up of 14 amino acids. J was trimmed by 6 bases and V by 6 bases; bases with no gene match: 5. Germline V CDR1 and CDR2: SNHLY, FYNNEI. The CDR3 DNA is TGTGCCAGCAGCCTGGGACAGGGGGCCTCTGAAGCTTTCTTT. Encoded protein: CASSLGQGASEAFF. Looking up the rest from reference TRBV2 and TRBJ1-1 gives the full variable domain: EPEVTQTPSHQVTQMGQEVILRCVPISNHLYFYWYRQILGQKVEFLVSFYNNEISEKSEIFDDQFSVERPDGSNFTLKIRSTKLEDSAMYFCASSLGQGASEAFFGQGTRLTVV.

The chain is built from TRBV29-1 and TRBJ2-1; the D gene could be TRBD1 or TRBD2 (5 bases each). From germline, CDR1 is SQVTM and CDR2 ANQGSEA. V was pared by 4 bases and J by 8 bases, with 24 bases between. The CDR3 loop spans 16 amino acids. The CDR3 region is CSVGTDRDGPVYEQFF. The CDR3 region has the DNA TGCAGCGTTGGGACCGACCGGGACGGACCCGTCTATGAGCAGTTCTTC.

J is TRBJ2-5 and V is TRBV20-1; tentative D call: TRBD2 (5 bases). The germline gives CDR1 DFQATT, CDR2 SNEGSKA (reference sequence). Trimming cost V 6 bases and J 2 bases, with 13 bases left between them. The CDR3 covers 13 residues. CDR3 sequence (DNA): TGCAGTGCCCTTCAGCGGAATCAAGAGACCCAGTACTTC. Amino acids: CSALQRNQETQYF.

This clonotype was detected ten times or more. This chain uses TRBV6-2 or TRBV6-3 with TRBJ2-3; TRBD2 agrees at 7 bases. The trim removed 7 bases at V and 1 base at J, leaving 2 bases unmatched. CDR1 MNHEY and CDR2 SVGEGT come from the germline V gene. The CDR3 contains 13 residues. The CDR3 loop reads CASKRGGTDTQYF. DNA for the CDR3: TGTGCCAGCAAACGGGGGGGCACAGATACGCAGTATTTT.

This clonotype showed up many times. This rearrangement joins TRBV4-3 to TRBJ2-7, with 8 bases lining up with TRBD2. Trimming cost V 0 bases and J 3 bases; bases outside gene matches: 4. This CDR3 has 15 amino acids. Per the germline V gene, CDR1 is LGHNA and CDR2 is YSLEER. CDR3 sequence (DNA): TGCGCCAGCAGCCAAGATTTGCTAGCGGGCTACGAGCAGTACTTC. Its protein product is CASSQDLLAGYEQYF.

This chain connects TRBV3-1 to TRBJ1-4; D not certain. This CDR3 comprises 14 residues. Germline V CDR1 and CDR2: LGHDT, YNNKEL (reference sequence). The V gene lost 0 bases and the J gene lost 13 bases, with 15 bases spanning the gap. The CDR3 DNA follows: TGTGCCAGCAGCCAAGACCCCGGACGGGAGGTACTGTTTTTT. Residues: CASSQDPGREVLFF.

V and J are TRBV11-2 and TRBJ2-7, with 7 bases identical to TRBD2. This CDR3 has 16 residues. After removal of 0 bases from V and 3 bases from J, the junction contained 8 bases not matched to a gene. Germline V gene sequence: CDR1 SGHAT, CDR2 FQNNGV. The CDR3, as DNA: TGTGCCAGCAGCTTAGAGGGACCGGGGGGTGGCTACGAGCAGTACTTC. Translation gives CASSLEGPGGGYEQYF.

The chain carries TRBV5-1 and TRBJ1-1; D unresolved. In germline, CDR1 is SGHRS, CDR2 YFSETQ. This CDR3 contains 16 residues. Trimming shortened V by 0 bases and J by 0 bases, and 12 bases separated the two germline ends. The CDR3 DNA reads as TGCGCCAGCAGCTTGGCCCTGGGCAGGTTGAACACTGAAGCTTTCTTT. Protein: CASSLALGRLNTEAFF. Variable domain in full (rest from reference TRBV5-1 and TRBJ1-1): KAGVTQTPRYLIKTRGQQVTLSCSPISGHRSVSWYQQTPGQGLQFLFEYFSETQRNKGNFPGRFSGRQFSNSRSEMNVSTLELGDSALYLCASSLALGRLNTEAFFGQGTRLTVV.

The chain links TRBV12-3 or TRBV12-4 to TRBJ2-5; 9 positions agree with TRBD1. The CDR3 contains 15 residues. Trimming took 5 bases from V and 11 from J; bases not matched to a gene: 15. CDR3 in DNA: TGTGCCAGCAGTACTCTGGGACAGGGTGTTGTCAAGCAGTACTTC. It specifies CASSTLGQGVVKQYF.

The CDR3 DNA reads TGTGCCAGCAGTTTATCGGCCAGACTTCGCCGGCAAGGTGGCTACACCTTC. This gives the protein CASSLSARLRRQGGYTF. The chain carries TRBV28 and TRBJ1-2, with D hard to call. Trimming removed 1 base from V and 7 bases from J, with 22 bases in between. The length of the CDR3 is 17 residues. The germline CDR1 and CDR2 sequences are MDHEN and SYDVKM.

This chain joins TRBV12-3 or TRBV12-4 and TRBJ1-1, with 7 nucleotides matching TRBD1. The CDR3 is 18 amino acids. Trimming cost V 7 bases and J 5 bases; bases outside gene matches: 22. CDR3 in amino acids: CASIPRGIEWALGTEAFF. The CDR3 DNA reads TGTGCCAGCATTCCCAGGGGGATCGAGTGGGCCCTGGGAACTGAAGCTTTCTTT.

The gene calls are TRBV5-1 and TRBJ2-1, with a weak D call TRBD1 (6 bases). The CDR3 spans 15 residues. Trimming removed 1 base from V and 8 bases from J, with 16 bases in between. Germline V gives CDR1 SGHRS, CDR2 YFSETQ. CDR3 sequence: CASSLRTGSNHEQFF. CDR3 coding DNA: TGCGCCAGCAGCTTGAGAACAGGGTCGAACCATGAGCAGTTCTTC. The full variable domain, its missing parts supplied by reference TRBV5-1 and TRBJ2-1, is KAGVTQTPRYLIKTRGQQVTLSCSPISGHRSVSWYQQTPGQGLQFLFEYFSETQRNKGNFPGRFSGRQFSNSRSEMNVSTLELGDSALYLCASSLRTGSNHEQFFGPGTRLTVL.